The present entry profiles one TCR beta chain with its context. This sample was taken from a study of blood T cell repertoires in COVID-19. In the source study's methods: Estimation of nucleated cell counts was performed using reference gene primer amplification. Libraries were prepared by immunoSEQ multiplex PCR; TCRdb keeps only in-frame clonotypes and omits some of them. V and J calls and clone size are copied from that table; D and trimming were computed from the DNA. The sample lists 260,000 or so clones; 80% to 90% were seen once. From germline, CDR1 is MNHEY and CDR2 SVGAGI. The CDR3 contains 13 residues. The germline V and J ends were trimmed by 1 base and 7 bases, with 8 bases remaining between them. The cohort comprised adults aged about 18 to 90 years residing in some 24 US areas. The study assigned cohorts using participant-reported clinical history.

The chain is built from TRBV6-5 and TRBJ1-5; D unclear. The sequence was collected from a man in his late teens or twenties who had recovered from COVID-19. The specimen was PBMCs or T cells enriched from blood (not recorded which). CDR3 sequence reads: CASSYYSGQPQHF. DNA of the CDR3: TGTGCCAGCAGTTACTATAGCGGGCAGCCCCAGCATTTT.